This TCR beta chain was sequenced for a study of STAT5B mutations in CD4+ large granular lymphocyte leukemia. Germline assignment: CDR1 SGHAT and CDR2 FQNNGV. V lost 5 bases and J lost 1, with 12 bases in between. This CDR3 is 15 amino acids long. Assay used: immunoSEQ multiplex PCR; TCRdb lists only in-frame clones, some missing. The table includes 25,000 to 35,000 clones, approximately 80% detected once. As concerns this clone: Its matching antigen is unknown.

Overall study findings and caveats: Top patient clones used TRBV06 genes more often: 8/27 versus 2/35 in controls. Approximately 25% of private leukemic clonotypes occurred rarely in other patients' non-leukemic repertoires.

The clonotype originates from a human donor in good health. V gene TRBV11-2 combines with J gene TRBJ2-1; possibly TRBD2 for D (6 bases). Sequenced: CD4+ T cells from blood buffy coats. The CDR3 sequence is CASSRTGTSYNEQFF. The DNA of the CDR3 is TGTGCCAGCAGCCGGACCGGGACTTCCTACAATGAGCAGTTCTTC.